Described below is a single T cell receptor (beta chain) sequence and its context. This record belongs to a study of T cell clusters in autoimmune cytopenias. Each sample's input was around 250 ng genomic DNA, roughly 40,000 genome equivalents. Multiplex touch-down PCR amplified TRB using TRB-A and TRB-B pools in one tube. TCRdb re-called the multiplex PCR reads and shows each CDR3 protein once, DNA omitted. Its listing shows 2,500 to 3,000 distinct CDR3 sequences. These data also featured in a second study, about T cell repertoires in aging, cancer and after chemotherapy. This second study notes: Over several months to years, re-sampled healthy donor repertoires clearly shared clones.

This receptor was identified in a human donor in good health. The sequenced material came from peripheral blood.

CDR3 in amino acids: CASSQDLYEQFF. The rearrangement joins TRBV6-5 to TRBJ2-1. Germline CDR1 reads MNHEY; CDR2 reads SVGAGI. The CDR3 has 12 residues.